The clone carrying this TCR beta chain was recorded a few times. The target antigen is unknown. TCRdb redid the calling of the 5' RACE reads with MiXCR, one entry per CDR3 protein. The data hold 360,000 or so distinct CDR3 sequences, with around 27% observed a single time. V shed 2 bases and J shed 8 bases, with 10 bases lying between them. The CDR3 has 12 residues. Germline values: CDR1 DFQATT, CDR2 SNEGSKA (reference sequence). This specimen belongs to a study of T-cell memory formation after mild COVID-19. Overall study context: There were largely donor-specific TCR clusters. Study-wide findings and caveats: From day 15 to 85, contracting clones were balanced between CD4 and CD8, whereas later expanders leaned toward CD4+. Confirmation of SARS-CoV-2 specificity was lacking for second-wave clones peaking day 37.

The source is an adult woman who had mild COVID-19 (a few samples of this study predate the infection). Cell type and time point are not known. The chain employs TRBV20-1 and TRBJ2-1; no definite D call. Specimen: PBMCs or a T cell subset sorted from them (not recorded which). CDR3 in amino acids: CSARSDDHEQFF. The CDR3 nucleotides read TGCAGTGCTAGATCAGATGACCATGAGCAGTTCTTC.